This TCR beta chain was obtained from a study of T cells after yellow fever vaccination. Unmatched junction bases numbered 3, after V lost 0 bases and J lost 4 bases. This CDR3 is 16 amino acids long. Germline assignment: CDR1 MNHEY and CDR2 SMNVEV (reference sequence). A single record per CDR3 protein comes from TCRdb applying MiXCR to the 5' RACE reads. The table lists 360,000 or so distinct CDR3 sequences, roughly 10% of them singletons. J is TRBJ2-3 and V is TRBV27, with 11 bases matching TRBD2. The sequence came from a man aged 18 to 29 who received the YFV17D yellow fever vaccine. Source: PBMCs, taken on the day of the first yellow fever vaccination. The CDR3 region is CASSLSTSGVPDTQYF. As DNA, the CDR3 is TGTGCCAGCAGTTTATCGACTAGCGGGGTGCCAGATACGCAGTATTTT.